The next 21 T cell receptor beta chains were all read from a single sample in a study of T cells in Graves' hyperthyroidism and ophthalmopathy. Using RNA transcripts as the source, TCR beta CDR3 regions were amplified. First-round RT-PCR with HTBI primers amplified the TCR CDR3 region. TCRdb reprocessed the multiplex PCR reads via MiXCR and lists one record per CDR3 protein. The data hold fewer than 400,000 distinct CDR3 sequences, with around 15% observed a single time. Sequenced material: blood. These receptors were taken from a middle-aged man with Graves' ophthalmopathy.

This clonotype was counted at least ten times. As DNA, the CDR3 is TGTGCCAGCAGCCAGGGGGCGGGCAATCAGCCCCAGCATTTT. Protein sequence: CASSQGAGNQPQHF. The chain recombines TRBV27 with TRBJ1-5, with 8 nucleotides matching TRBD1. V gave up 6 bases and J gave up 2 bases; unmatched junction bases: 3. The CDR3 contains 14 residues. CDR1 is MNHEY, CDR2 SMNVEV, per germline (reference sequence).

This clonotype was picked up a small number of times. The CDR3 DNA follows: TGCGCCAGCAGTGATCCGACTAGCGGGACGCGGACAGATACGCAGTATTTT. Its translation: CASSDPTSGTRTDTQYF. The J gene is TRBJ2-3, the V gene TRBV10-1; 11 bases align to TRBD2. The CDR3 is 17 amino acids. V trimming: 3 bases; J trimming: 3 bases; junction bases outside the gene matches: 8. The germline V gene has CDR1 WNHNN and CDR2 SYGVQD (reference sequence).

This clonotype was counted many times. The rearrangement uses TRBV6-1 and TRBJ2-7; D is uncertain. With 5 bases removed from V and 6 bases from J, the gap between germline ends came to 17 bases. Germline V gene sequence: CDR1 MNHNS, CDR2 SASEGT. The CDR3 sequence is 14 residues long. The CDR3 DNA sequence: TGTGCCAGCAGTCTGGGCCCCCTAATTCCCGAGCAGTACTTC. Translating it yields CASSLGPLIPEQYF.

This clonotype was recorded at least ten times. This rearrangement joins TRBV11-1 to TRBJ2-3; D is perhaps TRBD1 or TRBD2 (5 bases each). This CDR3 is built from 16 residues. V shed 5 bases and J shed 6 bases, with 21 bases lying between them. Looked up from germline, CDR1 is SGHAT and CDR2 is FQDESV (reference sequence). Written as DNA, the CDR3 is TGTGCCAGCAGCAGGACTCCCGGGACGGCCGGGGATACGCAGTATTTT. Translating it yields CASSRTPGTAGDTQYF.

This clonotype was picked up many times. J is TRBJ2-1 and V is TRBV12-3 or TRBV12-4; the match to TRBD2 covers 12 bases. The V and J ends lost 3 bases and 7 bases, in that order; junction bases with no gene match: 4. The CDR3 is 15 residues long. The CDR3 is CASSFLAGGVNEQFF. CDR3 nucleotides: TGTGCCAGCAGTTTTCTAGCGGGAGGGGTAAATGAGCAGTTCTTC.

This clonotype occurred many times. The chain employs TRBV12-3 or TRBV12-4 and TRBJ2-5; TRBD1 matches 10 bases. The V and J ends lost 5 bases and 5 bases, in that order; junction bases with no gene match: 5. The CDR3 covers 14 residues. The CDR3 DNA sequence: TGTGCCAGCAGTGAGGACAGGGGGATGGAGACCCAGTACTTC. This sequence encodes CASSEDRGMETQYF.

This clonotype was observed at least ten times. This sequence joins TRBV3-1 and TRBJ2-1; D might be TRBD2 (5 bases). With 8 bases removed from V and 12 bases from J, the gap between germline ends came to 11 bases. Germline V gene lookup returns CDR1 LGHDT and CDR2 YNNKEL (reference sequence). The CDR3 is 10 amino acids. As DNA, the CDR3 is TGTGCCAGCGGGAGAGACGCGCAGTTCTTC. This gives the protein CASGRDAQFF.

This clonotype was seen a few times. The chain combines TRBV29-1 with TRBJ1-2; D is unresolved. Germline assignment: CDR1 SQVTM and CDR2 ANQGSEA. V lost 4 bases and J lost 3, with 9 bases in between. The CDR3 sequence is 12 residues long. The CDR3 spells CSVVEDHYGYTF. As DNA, the CDR3 is TGCAGCGTTGTTGAGGATCACTATGGCTACACCTTC.

This clonotype was seen a few times. The chain recombines TRBV29-1 with TRBJ2-1; weak D call: TRBD2 (6 bases). There are 14 residues in the CDR3. The V end lost 3 bases, the J end lost 6 bases, and 15 bases lay between the germline ends. The germline V gene has CDR1 SQVTM and CDR2 ANQGSEA. The CDR3: CSVDPPGDLNEQFF. For the CDR3, the DNA is TGCAGCGTTGACCCCCCGGGAGACCTCAATGAGCAGTTCTTC.

The chain couples TRBV11-3 to TRBJ1-1, with TRBD1 as a possible D gene (6 bases). V gave up 5 bases and J gave up 1 base, with 14 bases separating them. Germline CDR1 reads SGHNT; CDR2 reads YENEEA. This CDR3 spans 15 amino acids. The CDR3 protein is CASSDKGHANTEAFF. CDR3 in DNA: TGTGCCAGCAGCGACAAGGGACATGCGAACACTGAAGCTTTCTTT.

This clonotype was counted ten times or more. V usage is TRBV2 and J usage is TRBJ1-1; the D gene is possibly TRBD1 (6 bases). The V and J ends lost 10 bases and 0 bases respectively, with 15 bases between them. The germline V gene has CDR1 SNHLY and CDR2 FYNNEI. The CDR3 totals 14 residues. CDR3 DNA sequence: TGTGCCACCCTTTTCGACAGGATGAACACTGAAGCTTTCTTT. This translates into CATLFDRMNTEAFF.

This clonotype was recorded only once. V usage is TRBV20-1 and J usage is TRBJ2-7, with 7 bases identical to TRBD2. The CDR3 covers 15 residues. The ends lost 5 bases at V and 2 bases at J; junction bases unmatched: 12. Per the germline V gene, CDR1 is DFQATT and CDR2 is SNEGSKA (reference sequence). The CDR3: CSAQFGRGRAYEQYF. The CDR3, as DNA: TGCAGTGCTCAGTTCGGGCGGGGGAGAGCCTACGAGCAGTACTTC.

This clonotype appeared many times. V and J are TRBV7-2 and TRBJ1-5; TRBD1 matches 12 bases. This CDR3 contains 16 residues. Germline V CDR1 and CDR2: SGHTA, FQGNSA. Trimming at V came to 4 bases and at J to 7 bases, leaving 8 bases not matched to a gene. The CDR3 here is CASSYRGTGGRQPQHF. The CDR3 nucleotides are TGTGCCAGCAGCTACAGGGGGACAGGGGGCAGGCAGCCCCAGCATTTT.

This clonotype has ten or more counts. The chain employs TRBV20-1 and TRBJ2-7; 9 bases map to TRBD2. CDR3 length: 15 residues. Germline V CDR1 and CDR2: DFQATT, SNEGSKA (reference sequence). After removal of 6 bases from V and 6 bases from J, the junction contained 15 bases not matched to a gene. The CDR3 DNA reads TGCAGTGCCATAAAAGCGACTAGCGGAGCGCGCGAGCAGTACTTC. It translates to CSAIKATSGAREQYF.

This clonotype was detected many times. This rearrangement joins TRBV7-8 to TRBJ2-1; D might be TRBD2 (5 bases). Trimming stripped 1 base from V and 6 bases from J, with 10 bases between. CDR1 and CDR2 (germline): SGHVS, FQNEAQ. This CDR3 has 14 amino acids. The CDR3 sequence is CASSLGGSGNEQFF. The CDR3, as DNA: TGTGCCAGCAGCTTAGGAGGGAGTGGCAATGAGCAGTTCTTC.

This clonotype was detected a few times. The rearrangement joins TRBV12-3 or TRBV12-4 to TRBJ1-5; a possible D gene is TRBD1 (5 bases). The CDR3 is made up of 14 amino acids. Deletions cut 3 bases from V and 2 bases from J, with 8 bases between. CDR3 nucleotides: TGTGCCAGCAGTTTTACGGGGGGCAATCAGCCCCAGCATTTT. As protein: CASSFTGGNQPQHF.

This clonotype was seen at least ten times. The chain carries TRBV7-2 and TRBJ2-5, with D tentatively TRBD1 or TRBD2 (7 bases each). The CDR3 is 17 residues long. Trimming cost V 2 bases and J 5 bases, with 21 bases left between them. Germline CDR1 SGHTA, CDR2 FQGNSA. The DNA for the CDR3 is TGTGCCAGCAGCTTACTTGGAGGGAGGGGGCTGTTGGAGACCCAGTACTTC. Amino acids: CASSLLGGRGLLETQYF.

This chain links TRBV5-1 with TRBJ2-7; the D gene is possibly TRBD1 (5 bases). The ends were cut back, 2 bases at V and 1 base at J, with 13 bases in the middle. Germline V CDR1 and CDR2: SGHRS, YFSETQ. This CDR3 is 15 amino acids long. In DNA form, the CDR3 reads TGCGCCAGCAGCTTTTGGTCAGGGATATCCTACGAGCAGTACTTC. This encodes CASSFWSGISYEQYF.

The sample holds many counts of this clonotype. The chain uses TRBV18 and TRBJ1-2; the D is unclear. The CDR3 is 13 amino acids. V shed 6 bases and J shed 5 bases, with 13 bases lying between them. Per the germline V gene, CDR1 is KGHSH and CDR2 is LQKENI. CDR3 sequence reads: CASSSQDLYGYTF. DNA for the CDR3: TGTGCCAGCTCTAGCCAGGACCTTTATGGCTACACCTTC. Full variable domain (outside the CDR3, taken from reference TRBV18 and TRBJ1-2): NAGVMQNPRHLVRRRGQEARLRCSPMKGHSHVYWYRQLPEEGLKFMVYLQKENIIDESGMPKERFSAEFPKEGPSILRIQQVVRGDSAAYFCASSSQDLYGYTFGSGTRLTVV.

The V and J genes are TRBV9 and TRBJ1-2; no clear D. The germline V gene encodes CDR1 SGDLS and CDR2 YYNGEE. V lost 0 bases and J 4 bases, leaving 13 bases between the germline ends. The CDR3 contains 15 residues. The CDR3 is CASSVGSADFYGYTF. DNA for the CDR3: TGTGCCAGCAGCGTAGGATCGGCAGACTTCTATGGCTACACCTTC. The full variable domain, rest sourced from reference TRBV9 and TRBJ1-2, is DSGVTQTPKHLITATGQRVTLRCSPRSGDLSVYWYQQSLDQGLQFLIQYYNGEERAKGNILERFSAQQFPDLHSELNLSSLELGDSALYFCASSVGSADFYGYTFGSGTRLTVV.

This clonotype was counted at least ten times. The V gene is TRBV20-1, the J gene TRBJ2-1, with TRBD2 matching over 7 bases. The V and J ends lost 5 bases and 7 bases, in that order; junction bases with no gene match: 11. Germline V lookup: CDR1 DFQATT, CDR2 SNEGSKA (reference sequence). This CDR3 is 14 amino acids long. The CDR3 here is CSAGLDMVGNEQFF. CDR3 bases: TGCAGTGCTGGACTAGATATGGTCGGGAATGAGCAGTTCTTC.